The rows below give T cell receptor beta chains drawn from one sample of a study of shared clonotypes between healthy human individuals. Sequencing used immunoSEQ multiplex PCR; TCRdb keeps in-frame clones, though not all of them. Of 2 million to 3 million clones in the sample, 93% were seen once. Sequences were obtained from naive CD4+ T cells from PBMCs. These receptor sequences come from a young man in good health. Some clones in this sample may be carry-over from other donors' samples. Both conserved end residues are part of each CDR3. D genes are given only for firm matches. Rows may omit the clone size; those that give it use once, few, many or a size class.

>-|TRBJ1-2|TRBV4-2|-
TGTGCCAGCAGCCAAGTCGCAGGGACAATTAACTATGGCTACACCTTC
CASSQVAGTINYGYTF
>-|TRBJ1-5|TRBV30|-
TGTGCCTGGAGTGTAGGAGGTAATAGCAATCAGCCCCAGCATTTT
CAWSVGGNSNQPQHF
>TRBD1|TRBJ2-2|TRBV6-1|-
TGTGCCAGCAGTGTTGGACAGGGGGCGACCGGGGAGCTGTTTTTT
CASSVGQGATGELFF
>-|TRBJ1-1|TRBV30|few
TGTGCCTGGAGTCGGGGTATGAACACTGAAGCTTTCTTT
CAWSRGMNTEAFF
>-|TRBJ1-5|TRBV6-5|-
TGTGCCAGCACCGATAATCAGCCCCAGCATTTT
CASTDNQPQHF
>-|TRBJ2-7|TRBV5-1|-
TGCGCCAGCAGCTTGGGGCAGGTCTCCTACGAGCAGTACTTC
CASSLGQVSYEQYF
>TRBD1|TRBJ2-7|TRBV28|-
TGTGCCAGCAGTCGGTCTACAGGGGGCCCCTACGAGCAGTACTTC
CASSRSTGGPYEQYF
>-|TRBJ1-2|TRBV6-5|-
TGTGCCAGCAGCCTTAAGGAGTACTATGGCTACACCTTC
CASSLKEYYGYTF
>TRBD2|TRBJ2-3|TRBV27|once
TGTGCCAGCAGCAGACTAGCGGTTAGAGCAGATACGCAGTATTTT
CASSRLAVRADTQYF
>TRBD2|TRBJ2-1|TRBV5-6|-
TGTGCCAGCGGCTGGCAGAGCGGGAGGTTTCCGTTCTTC
CASGWQSGRFPFF
>TRBD2|TRBJ2-7|TRBV7-2|-
TGTGCCAGCAGCTTATTAGCGGGAGTGGCGTTCGAGCAGTACTTC
CASSLLAGVAFEQYF
>-|TRBJ2-3|TRBV18|-
TGTGCCAGCTCACCCTACTCGCCTCTCCCCACAGATACGCAGTATTTT
CASSPYSPLPTDTQYF
>-|TRBJ2-1|TRBV10-3|-
TGTGCCATCAGTGATCGGTCAAGCGCAGACTACAATGAGCAGTTCTTC
CAISDRSSADYNEQFF
>-|TRBJ2-2|TRBV5-6|-
TGTGCCAGCAGCTTCTTACAGGGTGGGGTCGGGGAGCTGTTTTTT
CASSFLQGGVGELFF
>TRBD2|TRBJ2-2|TRBV5-1|-
TGCGCCAGCAGCTGGAGGGTGACGGGAGCCGGGACTAGCGGCGCCGGGGAGCTGTTTTTT
CASSWRVTGAGTSGAGELFF
>TRBD2|TRBJ2-7|TRBV7-2|-
TGTGCCAGCAGCCTCGGACTAGCGTTCTCCGAGCAGTACTTC
CASSLGLAFSEQYF
>TRBD1|TRBJ1-1|TRBV10-1|-
TGCGCCAGCAGTGAGGGTTCTACAGGGGTCACTGAAGCTTTCTTT
CASSEGSTGVTEAFF
>TRBD2|TRBJ2-7|TRBV6-1|-
TGTGCCAGCAGGGCCCATAGCGGGACCCCCTACGAGCAGTACTTC
CASRAHSGTPYEQYF
>TRBD2|TRBJ2-3|TRBV5-1|-
TGCGCCAGCAGCTTGGTATTCATAGGCGGGAGTTCTTTAGCAGATACGCAGTATTTT
CASSLVFIGGSSLADTQYF
>-|TRBJ2-3|TRBV5-1|-
TGCGCCAGCAGCTTATCCGGGACCTCCGGCGGGGATACGCAGTATTTT
CASSLSGTSGGDTQYF
>TRBD1|TRBJ2-7|TRBV28|-
TGTGCCAGCAGCCTCTGGGGACAGGGGCTTTACGAGCAGTACTTC
CASSLWGQGLYEQYF
>-|TRBJ2-3|TRBV9|-
TGTGCCAGCAGCGAGGGGGGGTTGGATTCTAGCACAGATACGCAGTATTTT
CASSEGGLDSSTDTQYF
>-|TRBJ2-1|TRBV7-9|-
TGTGCCAGCAAGCCCCCTAGCTCAGGGAGTAGATTCAATGAGCAGTTCTTC
CASKPPSSGSRFNEQFF
>-|TRBJ2-5|TRBV28|-
TGTGCCAGCAGAGCGCGAGGGTTTAATAGAAGAGAGACCCAGTACTTC
CASRARGFNRRETQYF
>TRBD2|TRBJ2-1|TRBV6-6|-
TGTGCCAGCAGTTCGAATATAGCGGGAAATGAGCAGTTCTTC
CASSSNIAGNEQFF
>TRBD1|TRBJ2-7|TRBV6-5|-
TGTGCCAGCAATCTAGCCGGGACAGGTTCCTACGAGCAGTACTTC
CASNLAGTGSYEQYF
>-|TRBJ2-7|TRBV21-1|-
TGTGCCAGCAGCACCCCAACTAGCGGCCCGTCCTACGAGCAGTACTTC
CASSTPTSGPSYEQYF